The entry below gives a single T cell receptor beta chain sequence along with its context. The CDR3 has 13 residues. Germline CDR1 LGHDT, CDR2 YNNKEL (reference sequence). Trimming cost V 4 bases and J 6 bases, with 13 bases left between them. The data belong to a study of blood T cell repertoires in COVID-19. The repertoire was sequenced with immunoSEQ multiplex PCR; TCRdb's copy has only in-frame clones and lacks some. This sample has 350,000 to 500,000 clones, with roughly 89% found just once. The clonotype originates from a man in his late teens or twenties with COVID-19, enrolled during active disease. The V call is TRBV3-1 (or the pseudogene TRBV3-2), the J call TRBJ2-7; D not resolved. Sequencing used peripheral blood. As DNA, the CDR3 is TGTGCCAGCAGCCGGTCCCATCGGTTCGAGCAGTACTTC. Protein: CASSRSHRFEQYF.